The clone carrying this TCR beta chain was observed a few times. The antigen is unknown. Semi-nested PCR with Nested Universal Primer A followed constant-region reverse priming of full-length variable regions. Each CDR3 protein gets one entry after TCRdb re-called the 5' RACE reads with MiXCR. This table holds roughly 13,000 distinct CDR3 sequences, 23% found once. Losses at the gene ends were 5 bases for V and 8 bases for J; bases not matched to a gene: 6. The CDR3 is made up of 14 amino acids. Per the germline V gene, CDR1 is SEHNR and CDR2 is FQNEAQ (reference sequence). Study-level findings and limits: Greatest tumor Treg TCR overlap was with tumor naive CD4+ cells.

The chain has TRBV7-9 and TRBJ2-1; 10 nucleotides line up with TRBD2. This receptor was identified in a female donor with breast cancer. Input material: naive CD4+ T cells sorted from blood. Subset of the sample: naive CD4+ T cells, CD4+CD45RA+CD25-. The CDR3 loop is CASSTPGTSDEQFF. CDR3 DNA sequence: TGTGCCAGCAGCACGCCCGGGACTAGCGATGAGCAGTTCTTC.